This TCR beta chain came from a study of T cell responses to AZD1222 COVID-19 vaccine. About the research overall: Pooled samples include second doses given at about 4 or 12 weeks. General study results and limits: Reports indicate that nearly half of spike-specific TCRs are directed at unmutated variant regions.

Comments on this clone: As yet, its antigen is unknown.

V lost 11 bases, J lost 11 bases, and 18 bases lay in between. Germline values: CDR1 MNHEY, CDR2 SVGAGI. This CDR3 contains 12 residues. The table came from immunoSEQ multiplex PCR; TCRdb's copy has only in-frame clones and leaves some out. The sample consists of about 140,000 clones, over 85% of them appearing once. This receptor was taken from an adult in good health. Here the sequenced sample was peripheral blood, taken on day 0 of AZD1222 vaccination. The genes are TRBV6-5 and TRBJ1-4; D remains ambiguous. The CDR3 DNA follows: TGTGCCGGTCGCGCAGGAATCGGGAAACTGTTTTTT. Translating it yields CAGRAGIGKLFF.